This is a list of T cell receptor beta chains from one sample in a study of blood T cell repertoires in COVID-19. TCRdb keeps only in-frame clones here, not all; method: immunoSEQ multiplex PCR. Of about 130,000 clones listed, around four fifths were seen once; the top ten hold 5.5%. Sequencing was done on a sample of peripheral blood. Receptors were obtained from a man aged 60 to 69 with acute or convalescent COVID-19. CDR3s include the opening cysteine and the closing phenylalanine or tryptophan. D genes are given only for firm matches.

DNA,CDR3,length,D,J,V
TGCGCCAGCAGCTTGGTCGGGGGTTCAGGATACACTGAAGCTTTCTTT,CASSLVGGSGYTEAFF,16,.,TRBJ1-1,TRBV5-1
TGTGCCAGCACACCAAAGAATGGACAGGGCTACACCTTC,CASTPKNGQGYTF,13,.,TRBJ1-2,TRBV11-3
TGTGCCACCAGCAGAGAAGGGGGCGCCCAGCATTTT,CATSREGGAQHF,12,TRBD1,TRBJ1-5,TRBV15
TGTGCCAGCAGCTTAGAGGGGGTAGCGGGAGAGCAGTTCTTC,CASSLEGVAGEQFF,14,TRBD2,TRBJ2-1,TRBV11-1
TGTGCCTGGAGTTCCGCCGCGGGAAACTATGGCTACACCTTC,CAWSSAAGNYGYTF,14,.,TRBJ1-2,TRBV30
TGTGCCATCGGAGGGCAGGGAGGTGCCGGGGAGCTGTTTTTT,CAIGGQGGAGELFF,14,.,TRBJ2-2,TRBV10-3
TGTGCCAGCAGTTACAGGGGCAGTAGCAATCAGCCCCAGCATTTT,CASSYRGSSNQPQHF,15,TRBD1,TRBJ1-5,TRBV27
TGTGCCAGCAGTGGACAGGACCACTATGGCTACACCTTC,CASSGQDHYGYTF,13,TRBD1,TRBJ1-2,TRBV11-2
TGTGCCAGCAGCTTACTAGCGGGGGGCGCCGGGGAGCTGTTTTTT,CASSLLAGGAGELFF,15,TRBD2,TRBJ2-2,TRBV5-5
TGTGCCAGCAGCCTCTCGAGCAATCAGCCCCAGCATTTT,CASSLSSNQPQHF,13,.,TRBJ1-5,TRBV3-1/TRBV3-2
TGTGCCAGTAGCGAAACTTACCGGGACAGACTTTATGGCTACACCTTC,CASSETYRDRLYGYTF,16,TRBD1,TRBJ1-2,TRBV19
TGTGCCACTTCAGGACAGGGCACAGATACGCAGTATTTT,CATSGQGTDTQYF,13,TRBD1,TRBJ2-3,TRBV24-1
TGTGCCAGCAGTTTAATCAGGGCCGGGGAGCTGTTTTTT,CASSLIRAGELFF,13,.,TRBJ2-2,TRBV12-3/TRBV12-4